The sequence of this T cell receptor (beta chain) was determined in a study of shared clonotypes between healthy human individuals. Across the whole study: Per-donor plates numbered three CD4 naive, three CD4 memory, two CD8 naive and one CD8 memory. Broader study findings: Naive CD4 clonotypes overlapped across a handful of donors at roughly 5.1%. Only blood underwent sampling, and tissue repertoires likely differ. Investigators expected sequencing depth to affect clonotype sharing among donors.

This clone appeared once. What it binds is unknown. This sample also contains other DNA sequences that code for the same CDR3. The CDR3 has 14 amino acids. Trimming cost V 6 bases and J 2 bases; bases outside gene matches: 3. CDR1 is SGHTA, CDR2 FQGNSA, per germline. Repertoires were generated with immunoSEQ multiplex PCR, while TCRdb's copy carries only in-frame clones and drops some. The table records 2 million to 3 million clones, approximately 93% of them present only once. The TCR comes from a man between 18 and 35 years old in good health. Some clones in this sample may be carry-over from other donors' samples. V and J are TRBV7-2 and TRBJ1-3; 8 nucleotides align to TRBD1. Sequences were obtained from naive CD4+ T cells from PBMCs. The subset was: CD45RA+ positively selected. CDR3 amino acids: CASSPQGAGNTIYF. The CDR3 nucleotides read TGTGCCAGCAGTCCACAGGGGGCTGGAAACACCATATATTTT.